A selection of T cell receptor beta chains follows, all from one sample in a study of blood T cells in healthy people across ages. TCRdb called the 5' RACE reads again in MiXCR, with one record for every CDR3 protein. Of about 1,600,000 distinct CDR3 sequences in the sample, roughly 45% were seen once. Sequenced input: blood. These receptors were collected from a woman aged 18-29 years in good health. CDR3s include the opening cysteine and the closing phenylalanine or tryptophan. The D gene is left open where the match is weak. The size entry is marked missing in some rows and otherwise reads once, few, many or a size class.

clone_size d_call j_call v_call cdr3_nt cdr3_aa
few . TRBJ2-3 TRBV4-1 TGCGCCAGCAGCCCGCTGAGGAGGGCAGATACGCAGTATTTT CASSPLRRADTQYF
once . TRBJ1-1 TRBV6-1 TGTGCCAGCAGTGTGTTGGAGGGTGAAGCTTTCTTT CASSVLEGEAFF
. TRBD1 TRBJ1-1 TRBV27 TGTGCCAGCAGTTCCCCCGGGACAGGGTCGGGGGGGACTGAAGCTTTCTTT CASSSPGTGSGGTEAFF
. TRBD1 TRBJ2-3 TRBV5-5 TGTGCCAGCAGTAGGGACAGTAAAACAGATACGCAGTATTTT CASSRDSKTDTQYF
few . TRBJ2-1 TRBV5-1 TGCGCCAGCAGCCCTAACCCACCCTACAATGAGCAGTTCTTC CASSPNPPYNEQFF
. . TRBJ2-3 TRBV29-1 TGCAGCGTTGAAGAGGTGGCCATTTTTAATACGCAGTATTTT CSVEEVAIFNTQYF
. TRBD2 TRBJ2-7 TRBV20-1 TGCAGTGCTAGACTAGCGGGAGGTACCTACGAGCAGTACTTC CSARLAGGTYEQYF
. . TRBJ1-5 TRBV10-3 TGTGCCATCAGTGAGTCCGCAGGGGATCAGCCCCAGCATTTT CAISESAGDQPQHF
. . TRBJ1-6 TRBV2 TGTGCCAGCAGGGACGCGTCCGGTGATTCACCCCTCCACTTT CASRDASGDSPLHF
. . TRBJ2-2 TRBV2 TGTGCCAGCAAACTCGGACAGTTAAGCACCGGGGAGCTGTTTTTT CASKLGQLSTGELFF
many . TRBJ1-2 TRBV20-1 TGCAGTGCTATACAGAGGAGCTACACCTTC CSAIQRSYTF
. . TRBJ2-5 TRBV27 TGTGCCAGCAGTTCCCCGACACTTACGGAGACCCAGTACTTC CASSSPTLTETQYF
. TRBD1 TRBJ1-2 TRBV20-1 TGCAGTGCCGAGGGGGCGGACTATGGCTACACCTTC CSAEGADYGYTF
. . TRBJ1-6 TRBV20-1 TGCAGTGCTAGAGAGGGTCCTGGTTCACCCCTCCACTTT CSAREGPGSPLHF
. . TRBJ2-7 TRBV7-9 TGTGCCAGCAGCCCCACCGCGGGTTACGAGCAGTACTTC CASSPTAGYEQYF
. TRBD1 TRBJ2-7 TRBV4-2 TGTGCCAGCAGCCAAGAGGGACAGGGGGCGAGGGAGCAGTACTTC CASSQEGQGAREQYF
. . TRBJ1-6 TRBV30 TGTGCCTGGGTTCGTGGGGACGATAATTCACCCCCCCACTTT CAWVRGDDNSPPHF
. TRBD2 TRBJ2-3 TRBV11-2 TGTGCCAGCAGCCCTTTGGCGATAGCGGGAGATGCTACAGATACGCAGTATTTT CASSPLAIAGDATDTQYF
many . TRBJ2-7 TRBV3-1 TGTGCCAGCAGTCCCAGGGATCTTGGAGAGCAGTACTTC CASSPRDLGEQYF
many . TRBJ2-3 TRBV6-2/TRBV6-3 TGTGCCAGCGGAGATACGCAGTATTTT CASGDTQYF
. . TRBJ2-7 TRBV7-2 TGTGCCAGCAGCTTGGCGGGCCCACCCGACGAGCAGTACTTC CASSLAGPPDEQYF
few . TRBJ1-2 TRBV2 TGTGCCAGCAGTGATATGGGGGAGGGCTACACCTTC CASSDMGEGYTF
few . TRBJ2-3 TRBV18 TGTGCCAGCTCACCACCGGAACATAATACGCAGTATTTT CASSPPEHNTQYF
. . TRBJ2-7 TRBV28 TGTGCCAGTTCGCCGTCGGGGTCCCTATCAAACTACGAGCAGTACTTC CASSPSGSLSNYEQYF
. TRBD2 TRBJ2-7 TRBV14 TGTGCCAGCAGCCTTACGGGACTAGCGGGGACCAATGAGCAGTACTTC CASSLTGLAGTNEQYF
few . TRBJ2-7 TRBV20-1 TGCAGTGCTAGAGACCCCACCACCCTTCTCTACGAGCAGTACTTC CSARDPTTLLYEQYF
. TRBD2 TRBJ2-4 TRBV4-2 TGTGCCAGCAGCCAACCTGGTCCGAGTCCTAGCGGGAATGAGCAGTACTTC CASSQPGPSPSGNEQYF
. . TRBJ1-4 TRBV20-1 TGCAGTGCTATCGACAGGACTAATGAAAAACTGTTTTTT CSAIDRTNEKLFF
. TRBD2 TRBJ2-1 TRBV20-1 TGCAGTGCTAGAGATAGAATAGCGGGAGTGGTCCTCAATGAGCAGTTCTTC CSARDRIAGVVLNEQFF
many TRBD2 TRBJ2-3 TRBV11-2 TGTGCCAGCAGCTTAGGCTCTAGCGGGAGGTGGGATACGCAGTATTTT CASSLGSSGRWDTQYF
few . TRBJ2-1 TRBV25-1 TGTGCCAGCATGGCGTTTGGCCGGAATGAGCAGTTCTTC CASMAFGRNEQFF
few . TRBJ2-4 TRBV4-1 TGCGCCAGCAGCCACGGCGGGGAAGCCAAAAACATTCAGTACTTC CASSHGGEAKNIQYF
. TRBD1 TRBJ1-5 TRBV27 TGTGCCAGCAGTCCGGGGACAGATCAGCCCCAGCATTTT CASSPGTDQPQHF
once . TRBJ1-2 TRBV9 TGTGCCAGCAGCGCGAGGGGGGGGACGAACTATGGCTACACCTTC CASSARGGTNYGYTF
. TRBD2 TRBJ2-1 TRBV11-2 TGTGCCAGCAGCGACCAGCGGGGGGGCTTCAGGTACAATGAGCAGTTCTTC CASSDQRGGFRYNEQFF
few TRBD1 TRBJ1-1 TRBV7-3 TGTGCCAGCAGCTTACGGGCAGGGGGGATGGGGAACACTGAAGCTTTCTTT CASSLRAGGMGNTEAFF
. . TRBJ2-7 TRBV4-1 TGCGCCAGCAGCCAACCTCAGGGTAAAGGCGAGCAGTACTTC CASSQPQGKGEQYF
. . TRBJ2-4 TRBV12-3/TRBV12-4 TGTGCCAGCAGTTTCGGACTCACCATAGCCAAAAACATTCAGTACTTC CASSFGLTIAKNIQYF
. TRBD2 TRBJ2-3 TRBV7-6 TGTGTCAGCAGCCAAACTAGCGCCCCCACAGATACGCAGTATTTT CVSSQTSAPTDTQYF
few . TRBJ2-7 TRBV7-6 TGTGCCAGCAGCTTGGCTAGCGAAGTCTCTTACGAGCAGTACTTC CASSLASEVSYEQYF
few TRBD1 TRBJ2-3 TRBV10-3 TGTGCCATCGCCCGGGACAGGGACACAGATACGCAGTATTTT CAIARDRDTDTQYF
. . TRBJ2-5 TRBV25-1 TGTGCCAGCACCCGGGGTTGGCGAGAGACCCAGTACTTC CASTRGWRETQYF
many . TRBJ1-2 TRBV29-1 TGCAGCGTTGAAGATCATCGGTATGGCTACACCTTC CSVEDHRYGYTF
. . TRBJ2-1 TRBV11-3 TGTGCCAGCAGCCCTCCTCAGGGCGATGAGCAGTTCTTC CASSPPQGDEQFF
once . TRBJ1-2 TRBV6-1 TGTGCCAGCAGTGACCAGGCAGCTAACTATGGCTACACCTTC CASSDQAANYGYTF
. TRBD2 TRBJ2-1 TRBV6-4 TGTGCCAGCAGTGACTCTGGGACTAGCTCCGATGAGCAGTTCTTC CASSDSGTSSDEQFF
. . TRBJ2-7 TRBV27 TGTGCCAGCAGTCCATCGGCAGGGACCTACGAGCAGTACTTC CASSPSAGTYEQYF
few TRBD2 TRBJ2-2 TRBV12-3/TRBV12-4 TGTGCCAGCATCAGGACTAGCTTGCTGACCGGGGAGCTGTTTTTT CASIRTSLLTGELFF
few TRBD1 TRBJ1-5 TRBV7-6 TGTGCCAGCAGCCCCAACAGGGGACCGGATCAGCCCCAGCATTTT CASSPNRGPDQPQHF
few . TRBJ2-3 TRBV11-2 TGTGCCAGCACGAAGGGTAGCACAGATACGCAGTATTTT CASTKGSTDTQYF
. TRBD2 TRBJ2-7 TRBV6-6 TGTGCCAGCGCGGTGGGAGGGTCGTCCTACGAGCAGTACTTC CASAVGGSSYEQYF
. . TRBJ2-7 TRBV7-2 TGTGCCAGCAGCCCCCGGGGCCTGGGCTCCTACGAGCAGTACTTC CASSPRGLGSYEQYF
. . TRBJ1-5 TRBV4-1 TGTGCCAGCAGCCAAGGCCCGGGTTCTAATCAGCCCCAGCATTTT CASSQGPGSNQPQHF
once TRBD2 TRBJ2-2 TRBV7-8 TGTGCCAGCAGCTTCCTTAGCGGGGGGGCGTCCGGGGAGCTGTTTTTT CASSFLSGGASGELFF